This T cell receptor beta chain was found in a study of HIV-infected children after antiretroviral therapy interruption. Study overall: Interruption group median age approximately 10 years; continuous group roughly 8 years.

This CDR3 has 13 amino acids. V lost 4 bases and J 0 bases, leaving 9 bases between the germline ends. CDR1 is SQVTM and CDR2 is ANQGSEA in the germline V gene. This sample's treatment: PENTA 11 planned treatment interruption arm or continuous ART arm. Participants had taken at least three-drug ART for at least 24 weeks. A 3' RACE protocol on RNA, with unique molecular identifiers, produced the TCR library. TCRdb recomputed calls from the 3' RACE reads with MiXCR, one row per CDR3 protein. The sample contains about 89,000 distinct CDR3 sequences, around 6.9% of which appear only once. The source material was CD45RA+ CD4+ T cells from PBMCs, pooled from several time points, sampled from a donor given antiretroviral therapy, either interrupted or continuous. Subset specified: naive CD4+ CD45RA+ CD45RO- T cells. The chain carries TRBV29-1 and TRBJ1-2; possibly TRBD1 for D (5 bases). The source of this sequence is a pool of human donors with HIV. The CDR3 DNA follows: TGCAGCGTTGTCGGGGGTTCTAACTATGGCTACACCTTC. Translating gives CSVVGGSNYGYTF.